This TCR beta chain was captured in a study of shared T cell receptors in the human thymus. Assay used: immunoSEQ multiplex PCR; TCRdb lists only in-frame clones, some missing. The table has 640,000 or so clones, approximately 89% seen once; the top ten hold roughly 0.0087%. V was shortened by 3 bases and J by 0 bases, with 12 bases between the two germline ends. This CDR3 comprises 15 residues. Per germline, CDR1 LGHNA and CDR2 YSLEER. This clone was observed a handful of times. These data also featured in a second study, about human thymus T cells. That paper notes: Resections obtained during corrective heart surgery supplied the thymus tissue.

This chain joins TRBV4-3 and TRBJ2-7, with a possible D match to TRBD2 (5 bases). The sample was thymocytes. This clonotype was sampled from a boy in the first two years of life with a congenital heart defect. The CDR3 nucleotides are TGCGCCAGCAGCCATACCGTAGGGAGCTCCTACGAGCAGTACTTC. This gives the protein CASSHTVGSSYEQYF.